The 5 T cell receptor beta chains below were found in one sample sequenced in a study of blood T cell repertoires in COVID-19. Repertoires were generated with immunoSEQ multiplex PCR, while TCRdb's copy carries only in-frame clones and drops some. The repertoire holds about 130,000 clones, with around 81% as singletons. The specimen sequenced was peripheral blood. The source of these receptors is a human donor in a cohort sampled during active COVID-19.

The V call is TRBV3-1 (or the pseudogene TRBV3-2), the J call TRBJ2-6; TRBD1 matches 10 bases. CDR1 LGHDT and CDR2 YNNKEL come from the germline V gene (reference sequence). V shed 4 bases, J shed 2 bases, and the junction held 5 bases outside the gene matches. There are 17 residues in the CDR3. The CDR3 DNA reads as TGTGCCAGCAGCCTGGGACAGGGGACGACTGGGGCCAACGTCCTGACTTTC. It specifies CASSLGQGTTGANVLTF.

The chain links TRBV5-1 to TRBJ2-3, with D perhaps TRBD1 (6 bases). V lost 0 bases and J 4 bases, leaving 9 bases between the germline ends. CDR1 is SGHRS and CDR2 is YFSETQ in the germline V gene. The CDR3 contains 14 residues. For the CDR3, the DNA is TGCGCCAGCAGCTTGGGGCAGGGGCCAGATACGCAGTATTTT. Amino acids: CASSLGQGPDTQYF.

The gene calls are TRBV7-6 and TRBJ2-7, with 8 bases fitting TRBD1. Germline trimming cut 5 bases from V and 2 bases from J; bases unmatched to any gene: 8. The CDR3 is 15 residues long. Germline CDR1 and CDR2: SGHVS and FNYEAQ. The CDR3 sequence: CASSPEDRVAYEQYF. In nucleotides, the CDR3 is TGTGCCAGCAGCCCAGAGGACAGGGTCGCCTACGAGCAGTACTTC. The whole variable domain, remainder taken from reference TRBV7-6 and TRBJ2-7, is GAGVSQSPRYKVTKRGQDVALRCDPISGHVSLYWYRQALGQGPEFLTYFNYEAQQDKSGLPNDRFSAERPEGSISTLTIQRTEQRDSAMYRCASSPEDRVAYEQYFGPGTRLTVT.

This chain joins TRBV6-5 and TRBJ1-5; a weak D match, TRBD1 (5 bases). V gave up 7 bases and J gave up 6 bases, with 13 bases separating them. The CDR3 totals 13 residues. The V gene's germline CDR1 is MNHEY and CDR2 SVGAGI. The CDR3 protein is CASTETVGQPQHF. The DNA of the CDR3 is TGTGCCAGCACCGAGACAGTGGGTCAGCCCCAGCATTTT.

This clone appeared a single time. The chain joins TRBV10-1 to TRBJ2-7; 8 bases map to TRBD1. Germline V gene sequence: CDR1 WNHNN, CDR2 SYGVQD (reference sequence). This CDR3 has 14 residues. V was pared by 7 bases and J by 0 bases, with 5 bases of the junction left unmatched. The CDR3 bases are TGCGCCAGCAACCGGGACAGGAGCTCCTACGAGCAGTACTTC. This encodes CASNRDRSSYEQYF.